The 27 T cell receptor beta chains below all came from one sample that was sequenced in a study of shared clonotypes between healthy human individuals (dated by TCRdb to the early 2020s). CD8 naive samples consisted of CD45RO-negative cells that were positively selected for CCR7, yielding a CD45RA+CCR7+ population without TemRA cells. Library preparation used the immunoSEQ multiplex PCR assay. Sourced from immuneACCESS, this table was stored by TCRdb with only in-frame sequences that have V and J called. A share of the clones is absent; for the studies checked, an unresolved V gene accounts for under half, and the remainder has no known explanation. Here the sample has hundreds of thousands of clones; roughly 96% occur a single time. Jointly, the top ten make up 0.095% to 0.12% of the sample. Specimen: naive CD8+ T cells sorted from blood. This specimen's cell subset or site label, per the study, means: CD45RA+CCR7+. The origin of the receptors is a woman in her twenties or thirties in good health.

The chain uses TRBV5-1 and TRBJ1-2, with D possibly matching TRBD1 (5 bases). The CDR3 spans 16 residues. CDR1 and CDR2 (germline): SGHRS, YFSETQ. V lost 3 bases to trimming and J lost 4 bases, with 19 bases between them. The CDR3 loop reads CASSSQGRGIGYGYTF. The CDR3 coding sequence is TGCGCCAGCAGCTCCCAGGGAAGGGGAATCGGCTATGGCTACACCTTC.

The CDR3 DNA sequence: TGCAGTGCTACCCCGGGATACGAGCAGTACTTC. Its protein is CSATPGYEQYF. V and J are TRBV20-1 and TRBJ2-7, with D tentatively TRBD2 (5 bases). Germline CDR1 is DFQATT and CDR2 is SNEGSKA (reference sequence). V lost 4 bases, J lost 4 bases, and 8 bases lay in between. The CDR3 is made up of 11 amino acids.

The chain couples TRBV27 to TRBJ2-1; D may match TRBD1 or TRBD2 (5 bases each). The germline V gene has CDR1 MNHEY and CDR2 SMNVEV (reference sequence). This CDR3 contains 14 residues. Trimming cost V 8 bases and J 3 bases, with 14 bases left between them. The CDR3 spells CASAPGRDYNEQFF. In DNA form, the CDR3 reads TGTGCCAGCGCCCCGGGACGGGACTACAATGAGCAGTTCTTC.

V usage is TRBV7-8 and J usage is TRBJ2-3, with 10 positions matching TRBD2. The CDR3 is 15 amino acids. Unmatched junction bases numbered 4, after V lost 2 bases and J lost 5 bases. In germline, CDR1 is SGHVS, CDR2 FQNEAQ. CDR3 coding DNA: TGTGCCAGCAGCTTAATACTAGCGGGATTAGATACGCAGTATTTT. Protein sequence: CASSLILAGLDTQYF.

This clone was detected only once. This chain connects TRBV11-2 to TRBJ2-2, with a possible D match to TRBD2 (6 bases). V lost 2 bases and J 6 bases, leaving 16 bases between the germline ends. The germline V gene encodes CDR1 SGHAT and CDR2 FQNNGV. This CDR3 is 16 amino acids long. The chain's CDR3 is CASSLPGSRYAGELFF. CDR3 DNA: TGTGCCAGCAGCTTACCCGGGAGCAGATATGCCGGGGAGCTGTTTTTT.

The chain combines TRBV27 with TRBJ1-2; D is possibly TRBD1 (6 bases). V lost 3 bases and J 8 bases, leaving 16 bases between the germline ends. The germline gives CDR1 MNHEY, CDR2 SMNVEV (reference sequence). The length of the CDR3 is 14 residues. CDR3 sequence: CASSFSGQTRGYTF. The CDR3 DNA reads as TGTGCCAGCAGTTTCTCAGGACAGACCCGGGGCTACACCTTC.

V is TRBV19 and J is TRBJ2-7; TRBD1 matches 9 bases. CDR1 and CDR2 from the germline V gene are LNHDA and SQIVND (reference sequence). This CDR3 has 15 residues. Trimming removed 6 bases from V and 2 bases from J; junction bases left unmatched: 8. CDR3 nucleotide sequence: TGTGCCAGTAGCAGTGGAACAGGGGGCCCCTACGAGCAGTACTTC. This codes for CASSSGTGGPYEQYF.

The rearrangement uses TRBV4-1 and TRBJ2-7; TRBD1 is a possible D gene (7 bases). This CDR3 region has 15 residues. V gave up 3 bases and J gave up 4 bases, with 16 bases separating them. Per germline, CDR1 MGHRA and CDR2 YSYEKL. The CDR3 coding sequence is TGCGCCAGCAGCCATCTATCAGGGGGGTATTACGAGCAGTACTTC. It codes for CASSHLSGGYYEQYF.

This clone has a handful of counts. This chain uses TRBV13 with TRBJ2-5; D remains ambiguous. Germline CDR1 reads PRHDT; CDR2 reads FYEKMQ (reference sequence). The CDR3 totals 11 residues. The V and J ends lost 1 base and 3 bases respectively, with 0 bases between them. Written as DNA, the CDR3 is TGTGCCAGCAGCTTAGAAGAGACCCAGTACTTC. This codes for CASSLEETQYF.

The gene calls are TRBV11-2 and TRBJ2-1; TRBD2 might be the D (7 bases). The V end lost 5 bases, the J end lost 8 bases, and 13 bases lay between the germline ends. Germline CDR1 is SGHAT and CDR2 is FQNNGV. The CDR3 sequence is 13 residues long. CDR3 sequence: CASSIRGGYEQFF. As DNA, the CDR3 is TGTGCCAGCAGCATTAGGGGGGGTTATGAGCAGTTCTTC.

The CDR3 spells CASSPIGGGTDTQYF. The DNA of the CDR3 is TGTGCCAGCAGCCCTATCGGAGGGGGCACAGATACGCAGTATTTT. This rearrangement joins TRBV7-6 to TRBJ2-3; weak D call: TRBD2 (6 bases). Trimming removed 5 bases from V and 1 base from J, with 13 bases in between. CDR1 is SGHVS and CDR2 is FNYEAQ in the germline V gene. This CDR3 comprises 15 residues.

The chain has TRBV7-9 and TRBJ2-7; D ambiguous. Germline V CDR1 and CDR2: SEHNR, FQNEAQ (reference sequence). CDR3 length equals 16 residues. V lost 5 bases and J lost 0, with 17 bases in between. CDR3 amino acids: CASSPYYFNSSYEQYF. CDR3 nucleotides: TGTGCCAGCAGCCCCTATTACTTTAATAGCTCCTACGAGCAGTACTTC.

The chain combines TRBV6-6 with TRBJ1-2; the match to TRBD1 covers 8 bases. Losses at the gene ends were 0 bases for V and 6 bases for J; bases not matched to a gene: 6. The CDR3 spans 15 residues. Per the germline V gene, CDR1 is MNHNY and CDR2 is SVGAGI (reference sequence). This CDR3 reads CASSYSPGGYNGYTF. The CDR3 DNA follows: TGTGCCAGCAGTTACTCGCCAGGGGGCTATAATGGCTACACCTTC.

About this clone itself: The junction shows a germline mismatch at one end, possibly a read error. The chain is built from TRBV25-1 and TRBJ2-2, with TRBD2 matching over 8 bases. Germline loops: CDR1 MGHDK, CDR2 SYGVNS. The CDR3 sequence is 16 residues long. CDR3 loop: CASTTGTSSGFRGAVF. Written as DNA, the CDR3 is TGTGCCAGCACCACCGGGACTAGTTCAGGATTCCGGGGAGCTGTTTTT.

The J gene is TRBJ1-2, the V gene TRBV4-2; 8 positions match TRBD1. This CDR3 is built from 17 residues. From germline, CDR1 is LGHNA and CDR2 YNFKEQ. J was trimmed by 4 bases and V by 4 bases; bases with no gene match: 14. CDR3 loop: CASSLNAQGGEVYGYTF. CDR3 DNA sequence: TGTGCCAGCAGCCTCAACGCACAGGGGGGAGAGGTCTATGGCTACACCTTC.

This chain's CDR3 is CASSLAGGGTEAFF. The CDR3 bases are TGTGCCAGCAGCTTGGCGGGAGGGGGTACTGAAGCTTTCTTT. V and J are TRBV5-6 and TRBJ1-1, with D possibly being TRBD1 (6 bases). Germline V gives CDR1 SGHDT, CDR2 YYEEEE. Trimming took 0 bases from V and 5 from J, leaving 11 bases between them. The CDR3 runs to 14 residues.

The V and J genes are TRBV9 and TRBJ2-2; 12 positions agree with TRBD2. CDR1 SGDLS and CDR2 YYNGEE come from the germline V gene. The CDR3 sequence is 18 residues long. With V trimmed by 3 bases and J by 0 bases, 6 bases remained unmatched. In DNA form, the CDR3 reads TGTGCCAGCAGCGCCAACCTAGCGGGAGGGCCGAACACCGGGGAGCTGTTTTTT. This sequence encodes CASSANLAGGPNTGELFF.

This chain connects TRBV6-1 to TRBJ1-4, with TRBD1 matching 7 bases. V gave up 1 base and J gave up 7 bases; unmatched junction bases: 9. The germline gives CDR1 MNHNS, CDR2 SASEGT. The CDR3 runs 16 residues. The CDR3 loop is CASSEEGQIRTEKLFF. The CDR3 DNA sequence: TGTGCCAGCAGTGAAGAGGGACAGATCCGTACTGAAAAACTGTTTTTT.

This chain connects TRBV7-3 to TRBJ2-1, with 8 bases fitting TRBD2. Germline assignment: CDR1 SGHTA and CDR2 FQGTGA. The CDR3 totals 15 residues. V was pared by 4 bases and J by 8 bases, with 10 bases of the junction left unmatched. The CDR3 sequence: CASSWNGRAADEQFF. The CDR3 DNA sequence: TGTGCCAGCAGCTGGAACGGGAGGGCCGCGGATGAGCAGTTCTTC. The variable domain in full, with the rest retrieved from reference TRBV7-3 and TRBJ2-1, is GAGVSQTPSNKVTEKGKYVELRCDPISGHTALYWYRQSLGQGPEFLIYFQGTGAADDSGLPNDRFFAVRPEGSVSTLKIQRTERGDSAVYLCASSWNGRAADEQFFGPGTRLTVL.

The chain combines TRBV11-3 with TRBJ2-5; no clear D gene. There are 11 residues in the CDR3. Germline CDR1 reads SGHNT; CDR2 reads YENEEA. Trimming took 1 base from V and 7 from J, leaving 4 bases between them. The CDR3, as DNA: TGTGCCAGCAGCTTAGTTCTGACCCAGTACTTC. Translating it yields CASSLVLTQYF.

Worth noting for this clone: Other nucleotide sequences in the sample specify the same CDR3. The rearrangement links TRBV28 to TRBJ2-1; D call uncertain. The CDR3 sequence is 13 residues long. The V end lost 5 bases, the J end lost 0 bases, and 5 bases lay between the germline ends. Per the germline V gene, CDR1 is MDHEN and CDR2 is SYDVKM. The CDR3 spells CASSLSSYNEQFF. The CDR3 bases are TGTGCCAGCAGTCTTAGCTCCTACAATGAGCAGTTCTTC.

V usage is TRBV13 and J usage is TRBJ2-7; 10 bases fit TRBD1. V gave up 6 bases and J gave up 5 bases; unmatched junction bases: 10. Germline loops: CDR1 PRHDT, CDR2 FYEKMQ (reference sequence). This CDR3 spans 15 amino acids. CDR3 loop: CASSTHGTGVNEQYF. Written as DNA, the CDR3 is TGTGCCAGCAGTACCCACGGGACAGGGGTAAACGAGCAGTACTTC.

The chain employs TRBV18 and TRBJ2-7; D gene uncertain. The CDR3 totals 12 residues. With 3 bases removed from V and 3 bases from J, the gap between germline ends came to 6 bases. Germline V gives CDR1 KGHSH, CDR2 LQKENI. CDR3 in amino acids: CASSPGLYEQYF. The DNA of the CDR3 is TGTGCCAGCTCACCCGGCCTCTACGAGCAGTACTTC.

Notes on this clone: This specimen includes other DNA sequences encoding the same CDR3. In DNA form, the CDR3 reads TGTGCCAGCAGTTCCGGGACTAGCGGAATCAATGAGCAGTTCTTC. This translates into CASSSGTSGINEQFF. The genes are TRBV27 and TRBJ2-1; 11 nucleotides align to TRBD2. The CDR3 is made up of 15 amino acids. Germline V lookup: CDR1 MNHEY, CDR2 SMNVEV (reference sequence). V lost 4 bases, J lost 6 bases, and 5 bases stayed unmatched.

The gene calls are TRBV27 and TRBJ1-1, with a tentative D call TRBD1 (5 bases). Deletions cut 2 bases from V and 4 bases from J, with 8 bases between. The CDR3 loop spans 13 amino acids. The germline CDR1 and CDR2 sequences are MNHEY and SMNVEV (reference sequence). CDR3 residues: CASSLEGTTEAFF. The CDR3 nucleotides read TGTGCCAGCAGTTTAGAGGGGACCACTGAAGCTTTCTTT.

This chain joins TRBV7-8 and TRBJ2-3; D remains unclear. Trimming shortened V by 2 bases and J by 4 bases, and 22 bases separated the two germline ends. CDR1 is SGHVS and CDR2 is FQNEAQ in the germline V gene. CDR3 length equals 18 residues. In DNA form, the CDR3 reads TGTGCCAGCAGCTTATACTTTGTGCGGCGGATACCCGCAGATACGCAGTATTTT. Protein product: CASSLYFVRRIPADTQYF.

The chain couples TRBV6-5 to TRBJ2-5; TRBD2 is a possible D gene (6 bases). In germline, CDR1 is MNHEY, CDR2 SVGAGI. The CDR3 is made up of 13 amino acids. The V gene lost 6 bases and the J gene lost 7 bases, with 15 bases spanning the gap. In DNA, the CDR3 is TGTGCCAGCAGGGAGAGCAGGAGGGGGACCCAGTACTTC. Translating it yields CASRESRRGTQYF.